Listed here is a single T cell receptor beta chain. The antigen remains undetermined. This sample stems from a study of Tregs in tolerant kidney transplant recipients. Regarding the study as a whole: Activated donor B cell expansion appeared to reveal the most relevant donor-specific TCRbeta repertoire.

Mixed chimerism was transient after nonmyeloablative marrow transplants from related graft donors. Thawed PBMCs were FACS-sorted into unstimulated CD4+CD25+CD127- regulatory T cells, CD4+CD25- non-regulatory cells, CD4 and CD8 cells. Germline-derived CDR1 and CDR2 are SGHTA and FQGNSA. The CDR3 sequence is 15 residues long. The V end lost 2 bases, the J end lost 1 base, and 9 bases lay between the germline ends. The repertoire was sequenced with immunoSEQ multiplex PCR; TCRdb's copy has only in-frame clones and lacks some. The data contain tens of thousands of clones, over 85% of them singletons. The chain employs TRBV7-2 and TRBJ1-5; possibly TRBD1 for D (6 bases). The TCR was taken from a human patient who received a combined kidney and bone marrow transplant. A subset of T cells may come from the graft donor. The sequenced sample was CD4+ T cells from blood (PBMCs), obtained 12 months after the transplant. CDR3 sequence (DNA): TGTGCCAGCAGCTTAAAACAGGGAAGCAATCAGCCCCAGCATTTT. It yields the protein CASSLKQGSNQPQHF.